A single sample gave rise to the 11 T cell receptor beta chains below, sequenced in a study of shared clonotypes between healthy human individuals. TCRdb's table, derived via immunoSEQ multiplex PCR, lists solely in-frame clones and lacks some. The sample comprises about 2.4 million clones, over 85% of which are singletons, and 0.36% rests with the top ten. The sequenced sample was naive CD4+ T cells from PBMCs. This sample's subset: CD45RA+ positively selected. The receptors derive from a man aged 18 to 29 in good health. Some clones in this sample may be carry-over from other donors' samples.

The rearrangement links TRBV29-1 to TRBJ2-7; TRBD2 aligns across 11 bases. CDR3 length: 15 amino acids. The germline V gene encodes CDR1 SQVTM and CDR2 ANQGSEA. V lost 6 bases and J lost 0; bases outside the gene matches: 7. CDR3 sequence (DNA): TGCAGCGTCAAAGGGACTAGCGGAGTCTCCTACGAGCAGTACTTC. Its protein product is CSVKGTSGVSYEQYF.

The V call is TRBV7-9, the J call TRBJ2-6, with 8 bases aligning to TRBD1. J was trimmed by 15 bases and V by 5 bases; bases with no gene match: 6. There are 12 residues in the CDR3. The germline V gene has CDR1 SEHNR and CDR2 FQNEAQ (reference sequence). The DNA of the CDR3 is TGTGCCAGCAGCCCCTCGGACAGGGCCCTGACTTTC. As protein: CASSPSDRALTF.

The CDR3: CASSLRSDLYTGELFF. As DNA, the CDR3 is TGTGCCAGCAGCTTACGGAGCGACCTCTACACCGGGGAGCTGTTTTTT. The J gene is TRBJ2-2, the V gene TRBV7-2; no definite D call. Trimming shortened V by 2 bases and J by 3 bases, and 13 bases separated the two germline ends. CDR1 SGHTA and CDR2 FQGNSA come from the germline V gene. The CDR3 extends over 16 amino acids.

The chain couples TRBV28 to TRBJ2-5; D tentatively fits TRBD1 or TRBD2 (5 bases each). The CDR3 spans 13 residues. Germline CDR1 is MDHEN and CDR2 is SYDVKM. V gave up 4 bases and J gave up 1 base, with 7 bases separating them. DNA of the CDR3: TGTGCCAGCAGTTGGGACCGCCAAGAGACCCAGTACTTC. Translated: CASSWDRQETQYF.

The CDR3 region has the DNA TGTGCCAGCAGAGCCCGACCGGGACGGACGAACACCGGGGAGCTGTTTTTT. This encodes CASRARPGRTNTGELFF. The chain combines TRBV28 with TRBJ2-2; D possibly uses TRBD1 or TRBD2 (5 bases each). CDR1 and CDR2 from the germline V gene are MDHEN and SYDVKM. The CDR3 runs 17 residues. The V gene lost 6 bases and the J gene lost 0 bases, with 17 bases spanning the gap.

Concerning this clone itself: Other DNA variants within this sample encode the same CDR3. The rearrangement uses TRBV6-5 and TRBJ2-3; 8 bases fit TRBD1. Trimming at V came to 2 bases and at J to 4 bases, leaving 5 bases not matched to a gene. The CDR3 has 15 amino acids. Germline lookup yields CDR1 MNHEY and CDR2 SVGAGI. The DNA of the CDR3 is TGTGCCAGCAGTTACGGTCAGGGGGCTTCAGATACGCAGTATTTT. Amino acids: CASSYGQGASDTQYF.

In DNA form, the CDR3 reads TGTGCCAGCAGCCTCGGACTAGCGGGAGAAGATACGCAGTATTTT. It encodes CASSLGLAGEDTQYF. This chain links TRBV5-5 with TRBJ2-3; 13 positions agree with TRBD2. CDR1 and CDR2 from the germline V gene are SGHKS and YYEKEE (reference sequence). The CDR3 has 15 amino acids. The trim removed 4 bases at V and 5 bases at J, leaving 4 bases unmatched.

The chain uses TRBV25-1 and TRBJ2-3, with no clear D. CDR3 length equals 16 residues. Germline CDR1 MGHDK, CDR2 SYGVNS. Trimming took 1 base from V and 0 from J, leaving 11 bases between them. For the CDR3, the DNA is TGTGCCAGCAGTGAATCTCTCAGGACCAGCACAGATACGCAGTATTTT. It specifies CASSESLRTSTDTQYF.

The chain couples TRBV29-1 to TRBJ2-7; the D gene is possibly TRBD2 (7 bases). This CDR3 has 12 amino acids. V was trimmed by 5 bases and J by 6 bases, leaving 14 bases between them. Germline lookup yields CDR1 SQVTM and CDR2 ANQGSEA. As DNA, the CDR3 is TGCAGCGTTCAGCCGGGGGGCGGCGAGCAGTACTTC. Protein sequence: CSVQPGGGEQYF.

The chain joins TRBV5-1 to TRBJ2-3; TRBD2 matches 13 bases. CDR1 SGHRS and CDR2 YFSETQ come from the germline V gene. With 6 bases clipped from V and 0 bases from J, the junction kept 7 bases outside the gene matches. This CDR3 has 17 amino acids. The CDR3 is CASTPGLAGFSTDTQYF. For the CDR3, the DNA is TGCGCCAGCACCCCGGGACTAGCGGGATTTAGCACAGATACGCAGTATTTT.

CDR3 protein: CASVEIAGGQNEQFF. The CDR3 DNA sequence: TGCGCCAGCGTCGAGATAGCGGGAGGACAGAATGAGCAGTTCTTC. The rearrangement joins TRBV5-1 to TRBJ2-1, with 10 bases fitting TRBD2. V lost 7 bases and J lost 7; bases outside the gene matches: 11. Germline loops: CDR1 SGHRS, CDR2 YFSETQ. CDR3 size: 15 residues.